Below, one T cell receptor beta chain is given with its context. Its antigen is still unknown. One base away there is no much larger clone; base qualities are not given. V drops 0 bases and J drops 1 base, leaving 18 bases in between. CDR1 and CDR2, per the germline V gene, are MNHEY and SVGAGI. CDR3 length: 18 amino acids, cysteine to phenylalanine. Only the CDR3 DNA is retained, 54 bases long and in frame from the first base. Library construction relied on 5' RACE. A second PCR of about 7 to 12 cycles was performed with a sample-barcoded 5' primer and a J-beta primer mix. A unique molecular identifier was introduced onto each TCR beta cDNA molecule by a template-switch 5' adaptor carrying 12 random nucleotides. Each sample yielded at least 2.5 million CDR3-containing paired-end reads. The Mint cDNA synthesis kit, primed by a TRBC-specific oligonucleotide, was used to synthesize first-strand cDNA from all RNA. Following uracil-DNA glycosylase treatment, a first 18-cycle PCR with universal primers M1SS and BC2_uni_R was performed on all cDNA. In the source study's methods: For normalization, 1 million high-quality reads were randomly selected from each sample, with every read carrying a distinct molecular identifier. Reads with shared molecular identifiers were discarded instead of being binned into consensus sequences. CDR3 identification, clonotype clustering and error correction used MiTCR with a Q25 quality threshold and the strictest error-elimination algorithm. A nonparametric unseen species model using Euler transformation provided a lower-bound estimate of total TCR beta diversity. TCRdb reanalyzed the raw reads on its own, using fastp at Q25 for trimming and MiXCR for clone calling, and kept in-frame beta chains. Rows with a matching CDR3 protein are joined into one entry that keeps the most common DNA and genes. The V and J calls, along with clone size, are taken from TCRdb and not from the paper's own processing. Present in this sample are 1,800,000 or so distinct CDR3 sequences, 39% of which were seen just once. The ten largest clones take up 23% of the sample.

The data belong to a study of blood T cells in healthy people across ages (dated by TCRdb to about 2015). For context, the study as a whole: In model experiments, template switching captured roughly one uniquely barcoded TCR beta cDNA molecule for every two T cells. Age-related changes in TCR beta repertoire diversity were measured in the study by deep sequencing normalized with unique cDNA molecular identifiers. Using the same blood draw, the study looked at two additional independent replicas of 1 million unique cDNA reads for two donors, one aged 18 to 30 and the other aged 80 or older. To avoid experimental bias, donors of different ages were randomly spread across the sequencing lanes. Four age groups were formed from the donors: young (average about 17 years), middle-aged (approximately 39), aged (62) and long-lived (82).

Broader findings and caveats from the paper: Observed TCR beta diversity per million T cells fell roughly linearly with age, and a significant reduction was already apparent by age around 40. Estimates of total diversity based on one million sequenced T cells were regarded as lower bounds and as underestimates. Because donor CMV infection status was unknown, age-related changes in expanded clonotypes were potentially confounded. Observed TCR beta diversity correlated strongly with the percentage of naive T cells measured by flow cytometry. Since profiling was done on bulk unsorted PBMCs, naive and antigen-experienced compartments could not be conclusively compared. Compared with the aged group, the long-lived group had more naive CD4+ T cells, fewer expanded clones and increased TCR diversity, a pattern suggesting age selection.

The donors were 40 or so Caucasian individuals from Russia, aged 6 to 90 years, who were systemically healthy. About 9.1 milliliters of peripheral blood were collected from each donor into EDTA-treated Vacutainer tubes. Ficoll-Paque density-gradient centrifugation was used to isolate PBMCs, with at least 6 million obtained per sample. Total RNA was extracted from PBMCs with Trizol reagent, with at least 6 micrograms obtained per sample. Naive CD45RAhigh/CD27high T cell percentages were measured by flow cytometry on a PBMC aliquot from every donor. The sequence is built from TRBV6-5 and TRBJ2-5, with the D assignment possibly TRBD1 or TRBD2, given 5 matching bases for each. The source of this sequence is a human donor in good health. Sequencing used blood. The nucleotides read TGTGCCAGCAGTTACTCGAGTGGAGGTGGGGCGTCCCAAGAGACCCAGTACTTC. Its translation reads: CASSYSSGGGASQETQYF.